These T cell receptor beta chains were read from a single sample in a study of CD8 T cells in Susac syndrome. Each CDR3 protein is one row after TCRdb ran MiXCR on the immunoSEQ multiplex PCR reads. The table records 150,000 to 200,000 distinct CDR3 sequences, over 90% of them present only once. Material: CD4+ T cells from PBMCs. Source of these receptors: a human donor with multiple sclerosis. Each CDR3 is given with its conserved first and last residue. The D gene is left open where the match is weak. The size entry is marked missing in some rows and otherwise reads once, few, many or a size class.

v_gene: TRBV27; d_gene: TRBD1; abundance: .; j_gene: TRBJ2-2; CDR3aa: CASSLSATGGLATGELFF; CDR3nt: TGTGCCAGCAGTTTATCCGCGACAGGGGGCCTAGCTACCGGGGAGCTGTTTTTT
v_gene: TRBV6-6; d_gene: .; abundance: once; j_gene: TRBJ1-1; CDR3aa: CASLHGQEAFF; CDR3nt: TGTGCCAGCCTCCACGGGCAAGAAGCTTTCTTT
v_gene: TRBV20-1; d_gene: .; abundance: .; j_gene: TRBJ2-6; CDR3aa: CSAKPAIYRGAANVLTF; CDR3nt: TGCAGTGCTAAACCCGCGATATACCGAGGGGCGGCCAACGTCCTGACTTTC
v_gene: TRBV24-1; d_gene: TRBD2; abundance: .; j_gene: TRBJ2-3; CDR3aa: CATSEGASRAGSTDTQYF; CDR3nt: TGTGCCACCAGTGAAGGCGCCTCCCGAGCGGGGAGCACAGATACGCAGTATTTT
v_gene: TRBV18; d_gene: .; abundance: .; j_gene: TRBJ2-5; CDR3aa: CASSPGSPRETQYF; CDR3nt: TGTGCCAGCTCACCGGGGAGCCCGCGAGAAACCCAGTACTTC
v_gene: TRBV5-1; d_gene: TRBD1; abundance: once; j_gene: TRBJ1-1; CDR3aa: CASSLGRTGGTEAFF; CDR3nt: TGCGCCAGCAGCTTGGGGCGGACAGGGGGCACTGAAGCTTTCTTT
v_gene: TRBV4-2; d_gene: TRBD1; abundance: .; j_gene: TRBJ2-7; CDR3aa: CASSLTDRDGNEQYF; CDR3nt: TGTGCCAGCAGCCTAACCGACAGGGATGGCAACGAGCAGTACTTC
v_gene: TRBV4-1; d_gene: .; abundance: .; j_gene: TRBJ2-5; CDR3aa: CASSPIVAVKGLETQYF; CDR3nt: TGCGCCAGCAGCCCCATAGTAGCGGTAAAAGGATTGGAGACCCAGTACTTC
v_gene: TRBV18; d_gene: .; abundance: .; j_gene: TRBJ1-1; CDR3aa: CASLGEGNTEAFF; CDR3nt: TGTGCCAGTTTAGGCGAGGGTAACACTGAAGCTTTCTTT
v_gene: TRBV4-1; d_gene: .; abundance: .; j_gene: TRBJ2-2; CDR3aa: CASSQEGRVAAGELFF; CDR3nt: TGCGCCAGCAGCCAAGAAGGGAGAGTGGCGGCCGGGGAGCTGTTTTTT
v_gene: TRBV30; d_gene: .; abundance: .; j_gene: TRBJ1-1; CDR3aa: CAWSGSDQAFF; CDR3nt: TGTGCCTGGAGTGGATCGGACCAAGCTTTCTTT
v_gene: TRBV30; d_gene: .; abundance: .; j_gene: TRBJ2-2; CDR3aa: CALVPFNTGELFF; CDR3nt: TGTGCCTTAGTCCCCTTTAACACCGGGGAGCTGTTTTTT
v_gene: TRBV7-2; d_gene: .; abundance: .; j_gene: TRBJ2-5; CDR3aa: CASSPPGEQETQYF; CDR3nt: TGTGCCAGCAGCCCGCCAGGGGAACAAGAGACCCAGTACTTC
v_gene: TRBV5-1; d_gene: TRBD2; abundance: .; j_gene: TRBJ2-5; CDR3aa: CASSLDVAGGQETQYF; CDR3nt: TGCGCCAGCAGCTTGGATGTAGCGGGGGGTCAAGAGACCCAGTACTTC
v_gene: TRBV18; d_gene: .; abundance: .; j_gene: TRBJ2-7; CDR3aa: CASSPSGRITYEQYF; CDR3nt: TGTGCCAGCTCACCCTCGGGACGGATAACCTACGAGCAGTACTTC
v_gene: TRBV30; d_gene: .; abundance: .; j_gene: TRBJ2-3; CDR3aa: CASTGPEGGDTQYF; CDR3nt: TGTGCCTCGACCGGGCCTGAGGGTGGAGATACGCAGTATTTT
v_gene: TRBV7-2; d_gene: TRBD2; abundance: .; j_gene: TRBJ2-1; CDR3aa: CASSQRTRKDEQFF; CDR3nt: TGTGCCAGCAGCCAAAGGACTAGGAAGGACGAGCAGTTCTTC
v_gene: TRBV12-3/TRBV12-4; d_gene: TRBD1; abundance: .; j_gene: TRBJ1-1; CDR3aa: CASSPYDRGNTEAFF; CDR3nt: TGTGCCAGCAGTCCGTACGACAGGGGGAACACTGAAGCTTTCTTT
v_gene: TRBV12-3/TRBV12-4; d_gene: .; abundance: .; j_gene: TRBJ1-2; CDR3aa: CASTPGPSGYTF; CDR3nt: TGTGCCAGCACCCCGGGCCCGAGCGGCTACACCTTC
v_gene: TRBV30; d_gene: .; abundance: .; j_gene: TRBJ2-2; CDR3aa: CAWSKPGAGELFF; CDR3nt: TGTGCCTGGAGTAAGCCAGGCGCCGGGGAGCTGTTTTTT
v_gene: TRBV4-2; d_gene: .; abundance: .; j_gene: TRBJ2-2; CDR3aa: CASSQDSSGELFF; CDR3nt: TGTGCCAGCAGCCAGGACAGTTCCGGGGAGCTGTTTTTT
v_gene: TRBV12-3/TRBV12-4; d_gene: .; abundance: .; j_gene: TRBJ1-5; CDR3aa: CASSLRSAQPQHF; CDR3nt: TGTGCCAGCAGTTTACGGTCTGCTCAGCCCCAGCATTTT
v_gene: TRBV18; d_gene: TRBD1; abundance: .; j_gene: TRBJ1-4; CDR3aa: CASSPGQGLNEKLFF; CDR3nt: TGTGCCAGCTCCCCGGGACAGGGCCTTAATGAAAAACTGTTTTTT
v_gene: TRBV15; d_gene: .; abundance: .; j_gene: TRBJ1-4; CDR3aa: CATSRVRGEKLFF; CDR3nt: TGTGCCACCAGCAGAGTGCGCGGTGAAAAACTGTTTTTT
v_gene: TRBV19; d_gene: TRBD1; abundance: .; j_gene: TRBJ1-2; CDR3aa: CASSPSTGTVDYWYGYTF; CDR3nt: TGTGCCAGTAGCCCCTCGACGGGGACAGTTGACTATTGGTATGGCTACACCTTC
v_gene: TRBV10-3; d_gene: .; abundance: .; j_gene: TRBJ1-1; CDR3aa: CAIREVGDTEAFF; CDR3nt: TGTGCCATCAGGGAGGTAGGCGACACTGAAGCTTTCTTT
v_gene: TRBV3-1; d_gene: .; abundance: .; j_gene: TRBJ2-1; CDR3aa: CASSQVPDEQFF; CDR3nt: TGTGCCAGCAGCCAAGTTCCGGATGAGCAGTTCTTC
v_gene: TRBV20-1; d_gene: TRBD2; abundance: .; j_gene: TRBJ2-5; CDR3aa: CSARDAGVETQYF; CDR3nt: TGCAGTGCTAGAGATGCGGGGGTGGAGACCCAGTACTTC
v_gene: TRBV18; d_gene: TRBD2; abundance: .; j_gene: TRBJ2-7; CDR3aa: CASSPPGTSGPYEQYF; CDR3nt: TGTGCCAGCTCACCACCGGGGACTAGCGGGCCCTACGAGCAGTACTTC
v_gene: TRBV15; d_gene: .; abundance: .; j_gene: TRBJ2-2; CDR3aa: CATSSRPYTGELFF; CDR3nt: TGTGCCACCAGCAGTCGCCCTTACACCGGGGAGCTGTTTTTT
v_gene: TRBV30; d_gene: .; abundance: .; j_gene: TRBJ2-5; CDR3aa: CAWSRATKETQYF; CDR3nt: TGTGCCTGGAGTAGGGCAACAAAAGAGACCCAGTACTTC
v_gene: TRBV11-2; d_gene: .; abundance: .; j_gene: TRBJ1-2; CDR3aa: CASSFQPGRFSGGYTF; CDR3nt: TGTGCCAGCAGCTTTCAACCGGGACGCTTCTCGGGTGGCTACACCTTC
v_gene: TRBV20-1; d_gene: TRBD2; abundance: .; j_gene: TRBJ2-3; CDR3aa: CSARDSGRARDTQYF; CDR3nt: TGCAGTGCTAGAGATAGCGGGAGGGCCAGAGATACGCAGTATTTT
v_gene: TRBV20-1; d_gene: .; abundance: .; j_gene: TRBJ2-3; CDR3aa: CSFVRDFSTDTQYF; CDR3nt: TGCAGTTTCGTTCGGGACTTTTCCACAGATACGCAGTATTTT
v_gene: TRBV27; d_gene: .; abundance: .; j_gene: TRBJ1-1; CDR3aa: CASSQIRNTEAFF; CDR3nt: TGTGCCAGCAGTCAAATCAGGAACACTGAAGCTTTCTTT
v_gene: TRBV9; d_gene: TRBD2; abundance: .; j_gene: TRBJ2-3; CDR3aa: CASSGRTSGRWSGTQYF; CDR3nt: TGTGCCAGCAGCGGGAGGACTAGCGGGAGATGGTCAGGTACGCAGTATTTT
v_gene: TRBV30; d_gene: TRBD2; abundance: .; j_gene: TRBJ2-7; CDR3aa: CACPGGGASYEQYF; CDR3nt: TGTGCCTGCCCGGGGGGGGGCGCCTCCTACGAGCAGTACTTC
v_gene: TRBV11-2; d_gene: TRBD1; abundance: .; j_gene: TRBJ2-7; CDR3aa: CASSQTGTNEQYF; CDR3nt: TGTGCCAGCAGCCAGACAGGGACCAACGAGCAGTACTTC
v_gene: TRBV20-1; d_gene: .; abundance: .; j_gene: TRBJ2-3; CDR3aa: CSASKLAFSDTQYF; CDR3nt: TGCAGTGCTAGTAAGCTAGCGTTCTCAGATACGCAGTATTTT
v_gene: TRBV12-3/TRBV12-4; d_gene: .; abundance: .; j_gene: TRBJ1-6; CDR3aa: CASTLHGSDSPLHF; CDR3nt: TGTGCCAGCACCTTACACGGTTCAGATTCACCCCTCCACTTT
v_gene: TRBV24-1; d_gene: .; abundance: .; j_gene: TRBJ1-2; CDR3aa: CATSAGNYGYTF; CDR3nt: TGTGCCACCAGTGCAGGCAACTATGGCTACACCTTC
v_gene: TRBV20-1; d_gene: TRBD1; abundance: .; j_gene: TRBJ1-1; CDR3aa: CSATTGGATEAFF; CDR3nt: TGCAGTGCTACGACAGGGGGGGCCACTGAAGCTTTCTTT
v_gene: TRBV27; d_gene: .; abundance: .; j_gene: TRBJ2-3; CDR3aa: CASSLLGIDNTDTQYF; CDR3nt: TGTGCCAGCAGTCTACTTGGCATTGACAACACAGATACGCAGTATTTT
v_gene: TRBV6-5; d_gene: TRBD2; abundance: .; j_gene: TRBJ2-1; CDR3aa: CASSYVSGGSYNEQFF; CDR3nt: TGTGCCAGCAGTTACGTTTCGGGAGGATCCTACAATGAGCAGTTCTTC
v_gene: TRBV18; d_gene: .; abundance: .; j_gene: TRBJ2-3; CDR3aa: CASSPFGDTQYF; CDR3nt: TGTGCCAGCTCACCATTTGGAGATACGCAGTATTTT
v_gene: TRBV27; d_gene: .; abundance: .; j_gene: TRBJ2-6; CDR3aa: CASSADSGANVLTF; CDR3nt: TGTGCCAGCAGTGCAGACTCTGGGGCCAACGTCCTGACTTTC
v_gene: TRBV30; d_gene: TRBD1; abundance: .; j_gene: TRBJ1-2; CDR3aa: CAWSPGGGYTF; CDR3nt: TGTGCCTGGAGTCCAGGGGGTGGCTACACCTTC